What follows describes a single TCR beta chain. Its antigen is currently unknown. This entry is derived from a study of cytomegalovirus exposure and HLA in healthy donors. Looked up from germline, CDR1 is SEHNR and CDR2 is FQNEAQ (reference sequence). Trimming removed 3 bases at V and 4 bases at J, with 12 bases between. The CDR3 consists of 14 residues. PCR used 60 Vbeta primers and 13 Jbeta primers. TCRdb's copy holds only in-frame clones and misses some; the assay was immunoSEQ multiplex PCR. The table lists over 200,000 clones, 70% to 80% of them singletons. Study findings and constraints: A later analysis found common viral pathogens apparently linked to several of the most significant clusters.

The chain employs TRBV7-9 and TRBJ2-5; D perhaps matches TRBD1 (7 bases). Material for sequencing was PBMCs. The receptor's source is a woman aged 60-75 years in good health and CMV-seropositive. CDR3 region: CASSFAGTAETQYF. The CDR3 DNA sequence: TGTGCCAGCAGCTTTGCGGGGACAGCAGAGACCCAGTACTTC.